This T cell receptor beta chain was retrieved from a study of CD8 T cells in Susac syndrome. cDNA came from roughly 0.53 to 1 ug RNA primed by random hexamers. TCRdb re-derived calls from the immunoSEQ multiplex PCR reads in MiXCR, one entry per CDR3 protein. In the table there are a few hundred thousand distinct CDR3 sequences, 95% of which are singletons. Germline V gives CDR1 SNHLY, CDR2 FYNNEI. Trimming removed 6 bases at V and 0 bases at J, with 15 bases between. The CDR3 spans 16 residues. Sequenced sample: CD4+ T cells from PBMCs. V usage is TRBV2 and J usage is TRBJ2-1, with D tentatively TRBD1 (5 bases). This receptor was identified in a human donor with multiple sclerosis. The chain's CDR3 is CASSATGARSYNEQFF. For the CDR3, the DNA is TGTGCCAGCAGCGCCACAGGAGCTCGCTCCTACAATGAGCAGTTCTTC.